This T cell receptor beta chain was captured in a study of OX40 agonist ivuxolimab in advanced cancers. Study-wide findings and caveats: Antigens targeted by the expanded peripheral T cells were not determined.

This CDR3 contains 16 residues. Germline V CDR1 and CDR2: LGHNA, YNFKEQ. This table comes from immunoSEQ multiplex PCR, and its TCRdb copy is limited to in-frame clones, with some not included. Of under 85,000 clones listed, about 90% were seen once; the top ten hold about 0.3%. In regard to this clone: Antigen specificity is unknown.

This TCR was recovered from an adult with an advanced solid tumor such as melanoma, head and neck, liver or kidney cancer. V gene TRBV4-2 combines with J gene TRBJ2-5; 8 bases are shared with TRBD2. The end of the DNA aligns better with TRBJ2-7, so the J call may be wrong. Specimen: CD4+ or CD8+ T cells sorted from blood, collected in a trial of the OX40 agonist ivuxolimab. CDR3 protein: CASSQGTGGSSYEQYF. The CDR3 nucleotides read TGTGCCAGCAGCCAAGGCACGGGAGGGAGCTCCTACGAGCAGTACTTC.